This T cell receptor (beta chain) emerged from a study of blood T cell repertoires in COVID-19. Background on the study: Material from acute and convalescent COVID-19 was sourced from the United States, Italy and Spain.

From germline, CDR1 is MNHEY and CDR2 SVGAGI. V lost 4 bases and J 0 bases, leaving 9 bases between the germline ends. The CDR3 totals 14 residues. Original processing methods: Reference gene primer amplification gave nucleated cell count estimates. Assay used: immunoSEQ multiplex PCR; TCRdb lists only in-frame clones, some missing. Clone size and V and J calls were adopted from that table, with D and trimming inferred from the DNA. The sample holds 75,000 to 95,000 clones, 88% seen once. This clonotype was sampled from a human donor in a cohort sampled during active COVID-19. The source material was peripheral blood. V and J are TRBV6-5 and TRBJ1-1; maybe TRBD1 (5 bases). CDR3 protein: CASSSTDMNTEAFF. CDR3 in DNA: TGTGCCAGCAGTTCGACAGACATGAACACTGAAGCTTTCTTT.